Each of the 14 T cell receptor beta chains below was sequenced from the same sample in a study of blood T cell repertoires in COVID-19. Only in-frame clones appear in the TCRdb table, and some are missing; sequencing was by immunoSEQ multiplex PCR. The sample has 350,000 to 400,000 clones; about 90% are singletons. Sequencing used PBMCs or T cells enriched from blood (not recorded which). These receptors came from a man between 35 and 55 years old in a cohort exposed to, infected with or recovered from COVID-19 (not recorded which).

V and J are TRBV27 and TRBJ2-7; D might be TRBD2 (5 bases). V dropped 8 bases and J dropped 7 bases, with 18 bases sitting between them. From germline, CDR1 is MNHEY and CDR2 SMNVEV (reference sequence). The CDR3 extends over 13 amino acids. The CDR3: CASFGVRTREQYF. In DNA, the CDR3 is TGTGCCAGCTTCGGGGTCCGGACCCGTGAGCAGTACTTC.

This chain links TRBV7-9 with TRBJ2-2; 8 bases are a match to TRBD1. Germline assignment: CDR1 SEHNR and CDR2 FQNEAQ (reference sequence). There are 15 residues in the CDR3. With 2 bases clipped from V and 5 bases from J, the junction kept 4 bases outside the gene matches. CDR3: CASSLQGARTGELFF. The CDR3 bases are TGTGCCAGCAGCTTACAGGGGGCTAGGACCGGGGAGCTGTTTTTT.

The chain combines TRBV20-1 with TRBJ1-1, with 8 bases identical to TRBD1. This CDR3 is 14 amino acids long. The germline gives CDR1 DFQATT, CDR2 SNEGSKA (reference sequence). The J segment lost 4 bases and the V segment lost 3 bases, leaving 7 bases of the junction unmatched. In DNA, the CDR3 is TGCAGTGCTAGTTCCCCAGGGGGCAGCACTGAAGCTTTCTTT. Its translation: CSASSPGGSTEAFF.

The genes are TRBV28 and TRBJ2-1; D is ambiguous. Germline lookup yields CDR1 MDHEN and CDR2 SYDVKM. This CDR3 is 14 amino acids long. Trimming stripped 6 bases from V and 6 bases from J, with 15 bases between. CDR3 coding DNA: TGTGCCAGCAGCCTTAGACATACTCCCAATGAGCAGTTCTTC. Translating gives CASSLRHTPNEQFF.

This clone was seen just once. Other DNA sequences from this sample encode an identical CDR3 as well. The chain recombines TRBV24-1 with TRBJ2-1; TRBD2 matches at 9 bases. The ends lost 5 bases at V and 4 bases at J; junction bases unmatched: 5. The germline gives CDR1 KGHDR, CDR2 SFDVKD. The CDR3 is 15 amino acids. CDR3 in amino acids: CATSGAGGPYNEQFF. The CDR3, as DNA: TGTGCCACCAGTGGGGCGGGAGGGCCGTACAATGAGCAGTTCTTC.

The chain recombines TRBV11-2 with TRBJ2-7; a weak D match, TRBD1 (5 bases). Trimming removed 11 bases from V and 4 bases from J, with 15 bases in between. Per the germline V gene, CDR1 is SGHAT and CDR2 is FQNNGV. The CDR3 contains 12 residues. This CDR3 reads CASGRLQYEQYF. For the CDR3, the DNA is TGTGCCTCAGGGCGGCTGCAATACGAGCAGTACTTC.

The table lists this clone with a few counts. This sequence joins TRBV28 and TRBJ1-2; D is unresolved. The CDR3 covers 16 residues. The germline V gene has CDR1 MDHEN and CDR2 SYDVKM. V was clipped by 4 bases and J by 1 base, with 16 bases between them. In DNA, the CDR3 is TGTGCCAGCAGTTCCCCCGGAAACGGGTATAACTATGGCTACACCTTC. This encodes CASSSPGNGYNYGYTF.

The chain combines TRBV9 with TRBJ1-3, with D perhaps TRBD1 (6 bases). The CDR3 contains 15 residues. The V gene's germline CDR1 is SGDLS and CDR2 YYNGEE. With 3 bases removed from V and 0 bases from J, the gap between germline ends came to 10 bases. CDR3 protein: CASSAGGPSGNTIYF. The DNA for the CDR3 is TGTGCCAGCAGCGCGGGGGGGCCCTCTGGAAACACCATATATTTT.

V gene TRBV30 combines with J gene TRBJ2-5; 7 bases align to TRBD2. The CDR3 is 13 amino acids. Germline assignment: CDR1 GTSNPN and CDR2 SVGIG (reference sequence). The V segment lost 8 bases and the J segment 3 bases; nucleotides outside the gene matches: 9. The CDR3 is CAQTRGGKETQYF. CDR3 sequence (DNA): TGTGCCCAAACAAGGGGAGGGAAAGAGACCCAGTACTTC.

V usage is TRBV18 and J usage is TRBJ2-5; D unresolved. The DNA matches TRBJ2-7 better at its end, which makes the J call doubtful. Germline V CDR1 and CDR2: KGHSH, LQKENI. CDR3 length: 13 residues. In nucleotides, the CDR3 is TGTGCCAGCTCACCAGTCAACTCCTACGAGCAGTACTTC. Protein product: CASSPVNSYEQYF.

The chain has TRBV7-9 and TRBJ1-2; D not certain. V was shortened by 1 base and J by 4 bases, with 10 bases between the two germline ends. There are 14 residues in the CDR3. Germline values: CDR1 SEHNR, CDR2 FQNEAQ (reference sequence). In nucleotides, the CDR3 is TGTGCCAGCAGCTTAGAGGCAGGCCCCTATGGCTACACCTTC. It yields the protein CASSLEAGPYGYTF.

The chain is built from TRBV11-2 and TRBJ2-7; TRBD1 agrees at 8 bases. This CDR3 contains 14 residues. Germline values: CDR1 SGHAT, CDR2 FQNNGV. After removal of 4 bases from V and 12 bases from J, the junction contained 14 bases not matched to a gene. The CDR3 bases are TGTGCCAGCAGCTCAATCCGGACAGGGCGGAGGGGGTACTTC. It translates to CASSSIRTGRRGYF.

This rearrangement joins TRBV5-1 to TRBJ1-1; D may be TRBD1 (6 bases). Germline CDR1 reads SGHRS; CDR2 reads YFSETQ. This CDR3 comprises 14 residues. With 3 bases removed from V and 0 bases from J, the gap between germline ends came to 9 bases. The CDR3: CASSSGTMNTEAFF. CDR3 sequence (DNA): TGCGCCAGCAGCTCCGGGACAATGAACACTGAAGCTTTCTTT.

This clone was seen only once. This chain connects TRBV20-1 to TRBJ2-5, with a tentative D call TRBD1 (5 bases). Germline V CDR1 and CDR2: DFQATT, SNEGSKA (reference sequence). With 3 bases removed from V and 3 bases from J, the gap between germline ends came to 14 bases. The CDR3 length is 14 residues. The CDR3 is CSASEATVKETQYF. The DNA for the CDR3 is TGCAGTGCTAGTGAGGCGACAGTAAAAGAGACCCAGTACTTC.